Below, one T cell receptor (beta chain) is given with its context. Antigen specificity is unknown. For each CDR3 protein, TCRdb gives one entry from its re-call of the 5' RACE reads, without DNA. In all, the sample yields about 450,000 distinct CDR3 sequences. The entry originates in a study of T cells expressing NK-cell markers. The wider study: From sorted CD3+CD56+NKG2C+, CD3+CD56+NKG2C- and CD3+CD56-NKG2C+ T cells came the TCR beta repertoires. There were seven HCMV-seropositive donors and one seronegative donor among the eight sequenced.

This CDR3 comprises 15 residues. Study-level points and caveats: Four donors showed these clonotypes also leading the CD3+CD56-NKG2C+ fraction. Each of 6 or 7 donors carried dominant NKG2C+ clonotypes accounting for roughly 1.0-7.0% of CD8+ T cells.

The genes are TRBV12-3 or TRBV12-4 and TRBJ1-3. The specimen sequenced was blood T cells: a sorted CD56 or NKG2C T cell subset, CD4+ or CD8+ T cells, or bulk PBMC T cells (not recorded which). The sequence was collected from a woman aged 18 to 75 in good health. CDR3: CASSSAALSGNTIYF.